This T cell receptor beta chain stems from a study of CXCR3-negative and CXCR3-positive naive CD8 T cells. Study-level information: TRB reads totalled about 135 million, about 1.5 +/- 0.3 million per library. Study-wide results and caveats: CXCR3-negative naive cells had less hydrophobic TRB CDR3s than did CXCR3-positive naive cells.

On this clonotype: The antigen is unknown.

Libraries of TRB cDNA were made by 5' RACE and carried UMIs. TCRdb reprocessed the 5' RACE reads and keeps a single row for each CDR3 protein, giving no DNA. The table for this sample gives tens of thousands of distinct CDR3 sequences. This clonotype was obtained from a human donor in good health. Some clones in this sample may be carry-over from other donors' samples. The sample comprised naive CXCR3+ CD8+ T cells from blood. Regarding subset: CD45RO-CCR7+CD27+CD95- naive CD8+ T cells expressing CXCR3 (TNR3+).

CDR3 amino acids: CASSSWDRIYEQYF. The V call is TRBV6-2 or TRBV6-3, the J call TRBJ2-7; there is no DNA to check the TCRdb D call of TRBD1. Germline CDR1 MNHEY, CDR2 SVGEGT. The CDR3 spans 14 residues.